These 10 T cell receptor beta chains came from one sample sequenced in a study of shared clonotypes between healthy human individuals. The table came from immunoSEQ multiplex PCR; TCRdb's copy has only in-frame clones and leaves some out. The sample carries approximately 530,000 clones, 95% to 97% recorded once. Material for sequencing was naive CD4+ T cells sorted from blood. Subset reported: CD45RA+ positively selected. These receptors all stem from a woman in her 30s in good health.

The V call is TRBV27, the J call TRBJ1-3; D is unclear. Per the germline V gene, CDR1 is MNHEY and CDR2 is SMNVEV (reference sequence). The CDR3 runs 14 residues. V was trimmed by 4 bases and J by 0 bases, leaving 7 bases between them. CDR3 loop: CASSSSGSGNTIYF. The CDR3 DNA follows: TGTGCCAGCAGTTCGTCGGGCTCTGGAAACACCATATATTTT.

The chain carries TRBV5-4 and TRBJ2-3, with 10 nucleotides matching TRBD2. Germline CDR1 is SGHNT and CDR2 is YYREEE (reference sequence). The J segment lost 0 bases and the V segment lost 4 bases, leaving 8 bases of the junction unmatched. The CDR3 covers 17 residues. CDR3 bases: TGTGCCAGCAGCCTCCAACTAGCGGGGTCTAGCACAGATACGCAGTATTTT. It is translated as CASSLQLAGSSTDTQYF.

The chain has TRBV7-2 and TRBJ1-1; D gene uncertain. Germline V gives CDR1 SGHTA, CDR2 FQGNSA. Trimming stripped 2 bases from V and 4 bases from J, with 5 bases between. CDR3 size: 12 residues. The CDR3 DNA is TGTGCCAGCAGCTTATCAGGCACTGAAGCTTTCTTT. This gives the protein CASSLSGTEAFF. Complete variable domain (other parts from reference TRBV7-2 and TRBJ1-1): GAGVSQSPSNKVTEKGKDVELRCDPISGHTALYWYRQSLGQGLEFLIYFQGNSAPDKSGLPSDRFSAERTGGSVSTLTIQRTQQEDSAVYLCASSLSGTEAFFGQGTRLTVV.

V and J are TRBV18 and TRBJ1-2; maybe TRBD1 (6 bases). V was pared by 2 bases and J by 8 bases, with 12 bases between. The germline gives CDR1 KGHSH, CDR2 LQKENI. The CDR3 extends over 13 amino acids. This CDR3 is CASSPSPGDGYTF. In nucleotides, the CDR3 is TGTGCCAGCTCACCAAGTCCAGGGGACGGCTACACCTTC.

The genes are TRBV10-3 and TRBJ2-7, with D tentatively TRBD2 (5 bases). Deletions cut 8 bases from V and 7 bases from J, with 21 bases between. The germline gives CDR1 ENHRY, CDR2 SYGVKD. The CDR3 spans 14 residues. The CDR3 DNA reads TGTGCCATCGGGCGGGCTACAGAGATTAGGGAGCAGTACTTC. It translates to CAIGRATEIREQYF.

The chain combines TRBV27 with TRBJ2-5, with 7 bases lining up with TRBD2. Germline V gene lookup returns CDR1 MNHEY and CDR2 SMNVEV (reference sequence). The CDR3 is 13 amino acids. J was trimmed by 5 bases and V by 5 bases; bases with no gene match: 5. The CDR3 nucleotides read TGTGCCAGCAGTCCGACTAGCCGTGAGACCCAGTACTTC. Translated: CASSPTSRETQYF.

The V call is TRBV11-2, the J call TRBJ2-5; 14 positions match TRBD2. The CDR3 is made up of 18 amino acids. The V segment lost 5 bases and the J segment 3 bases; nucleotides outside the gene matches: 11. The V gene's germline CDR1 is SGHAT and CDR2 FQNNGV. The CDR3 nucleotides read TGTGCCAGCAGCCTCCGACTAGCGGGAGGGCCGGGGGAAGAGACCCAGTACTTC. It encodes CASSLRLAGGPGEETQYF.

The J gene is TRBJ2-3, the V gene TRBV20-1; D is uncertain. Between the trimmed V and J ends, which lost 7 bases and 5 bases, there was a span of 10 bases. The CDR3 runs to 11 residues. The germline V gene has CDR1 DFQATT and CDR2 SNEGSKA (reference sequence). CDR3 region: CSGRIGDTQYF. The CDR3 DNA reads TGCAGTGGGCGCATAGGAGATACGCAGTATTTT.

The chain recombines TRBV28 with TRBJ1-5, with D possibly TRBD1 on 5 matching bases. The germline V and J ends were trimmed by 8 bases and 5 bases, with 10 bases remaining between them. Germline CDR1 and CDR2: MDHEN and SYDVKM. The CDR3 totals 12 residues. The CDR3 bases are TGTGCCAGCTCTACAGGCTATCAGCCCCAGCATTTT. Encoded protein: CASSTGYQPQHF.

The V and J genes are TRBV28 and TRBJ1-4, with D perhaps TRBD1 (6 bases). Per the germline V gene, CDR1 is MDHEN and CDR2 is SYDVKM. The CDR3 is 15 amino acids. The V gene lost 6 bases and the J gene lost 3 bases, with 14 bases spanning the gap. The DNA of the CDR3 is TGTGCCAGCAGCCGGGGACAACAGGCTAATGAAAAACTGTTTTTT. Amino acids: CASSRGQQANEKLFF.